In its sample, the clone carrying this T cell receptor beta chain was seen a few times. What it binds is not known. The record originates from a study of T cell responses to AZD1222 COVID-19 vaccine. Across the whole study: Second doses that came at about 4 or about 12 weeks were put together.

CDR3 length: 15 amino acids. Germline V gives CDR1 MNHNY, CDR2 SVGAGI (reference sequence). With 6 bases removed from V and 2 bases from J, the gap between germline ends came to 16 bases. TCRdb's copy holds only in-frame clones and misses some; the assay was immunoSEQ multiplex PCR. The sample holds roughly 91,000 clones; around nine tenths are singletons and the top ten take 2% to 2.5%. Study observations and caveats: Donors were mostly white British, more females; clonal diversity possibly underestimated. AZD1222 recipients seropositive at baseline numbered only five to seven. Among spike-specific TCRs, nearly half reportedly target unmutated variant regions.

The source material was peripheral blood, sampled on day 0 of AZD1222 vaccination. The chain carries TRBV6-6 and TRBJ1-1, with D possibly being TRBD1 (5 bases). The clonotype comes from an adult in good health. CDR3 bases: TGTGCCAGCAGGACTCTGACAGTGGGAAACACTGAAGCTTTCTTT. Its translation is CASRTLTVGNTEAFF.